This TCR beta chain was documented in a study of PD-1 blockade in classical Hodgkin lymphoma. Study background: Once every 2 weeks, patients received intravenous nivolumab at 3 mg/kg.

The data were produced by immunoSEQ multiplex PCR, yet TCRdb's version contains in-frame clones alone and is incomplete. Altogether some 7,000 clones are present, roughly 70% being singletons, with the ten largest covering around two fifths. Regarding the study as a whole: Individuals initiating nivolumab under 1 year after ASCT were excluded. Causes of the repertoire differences remain undefined, possibly disease activity or prior therapy.

This clone showed up just a few times. The antigen remains unidentified. From germline, CDR1 is SGHTA and CDR2 FQGNSA. The J segment lost 2 bases and the V segment lost 6 bases, leaving 13 bases of the junction unmatched. This CDR3 contains 19 residues. Time point defined: cycle 4 day 1 (C4D1), after more than 5 weeks of nivolumab. There was relapse after autologous stem cell transplantation in every patient, and there was variation in brentuximab vedotin exposure. This clonotype was sampled from a human donor with classical Hodgkin lymphoma. The specimen comprised peripheral blood mononuclear cells (PBMCs), sampled before the fourth cycle of nivolumab. The chain has TRBV7-2 and TRBJ1-4; TRBD1 aligns across 12 bases. The CDR3 is CASSSAPPGQGATNEKLFF. The CDR3 nucleotides read TGTGCCAGCAGTTCAGCCCCTCCGGGACAGGGGGCCACTAATGAAAAACTGTTTTTT. The full variable domain, completed using reference TRBV7-2 and TRBJ1-4, is GAGVSQSPSNKVTEKGKDVELRCDPISGHTALYWYRQSLGQGLEFLIYFQGNSAPDKSGLPSDRFSAERTGGSVSTLTIQRTQQEDSAVYLCASSSAPPGQGATNEKLFFGSGTQLSVL.